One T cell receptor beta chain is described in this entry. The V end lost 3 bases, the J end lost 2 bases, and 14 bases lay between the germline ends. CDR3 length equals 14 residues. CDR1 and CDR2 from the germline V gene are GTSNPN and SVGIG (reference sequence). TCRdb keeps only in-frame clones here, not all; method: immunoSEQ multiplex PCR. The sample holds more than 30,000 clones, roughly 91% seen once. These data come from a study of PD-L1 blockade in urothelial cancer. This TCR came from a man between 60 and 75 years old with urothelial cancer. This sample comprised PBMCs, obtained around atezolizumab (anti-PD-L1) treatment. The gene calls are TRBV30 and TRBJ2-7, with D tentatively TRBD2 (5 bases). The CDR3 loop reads CAWSELGVTYEQYF. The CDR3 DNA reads TGTGCCTGGAGCGAACTAGGAGTTACCTACGAGCAGTACTTC.